The clone carrying this TCR beta chain has just one count. What it binds is unknown. This sample stems from a study of CD8 T cell repertoires and HIV-1 epitope variants. In the study overall: T cells were stimulated with Twenty-five Gag and Nef peptides separately. Autologous T cell-negative cells served as antigen-presenting cells in equal numbers.

The CDR3 runs 15 residues. CDR1 LNHNV and CDR2 YYDKDF come from the germline V gene (reference sequence). The J segment lost 3 bases and the V segment lost 1 base, leaving 5 bases of the junction unmatched. Sequencing of TCR beta CDR3 used immunoSEQ survey depth. The assay was immunoSEQ multiplex PCR, and TCRdb's table has in-frame clones only and misses some. The sample yields about 5,100 clones, more than 50% seen once. This sequence joins TRBV15 and TRBJ2-7; 8 nucleotides agree with TRBD1. The TCR was taken from a male donor with HIV. The sample was cultured CD8+ T cells derived from PBMCs. CDR3 amino acids: CATSRVATGDYEQYF. The CDR3 bases are TGTGCCACCAGCAGAGTTGCGACAGGGGACTACGAGCAGTACTTC.